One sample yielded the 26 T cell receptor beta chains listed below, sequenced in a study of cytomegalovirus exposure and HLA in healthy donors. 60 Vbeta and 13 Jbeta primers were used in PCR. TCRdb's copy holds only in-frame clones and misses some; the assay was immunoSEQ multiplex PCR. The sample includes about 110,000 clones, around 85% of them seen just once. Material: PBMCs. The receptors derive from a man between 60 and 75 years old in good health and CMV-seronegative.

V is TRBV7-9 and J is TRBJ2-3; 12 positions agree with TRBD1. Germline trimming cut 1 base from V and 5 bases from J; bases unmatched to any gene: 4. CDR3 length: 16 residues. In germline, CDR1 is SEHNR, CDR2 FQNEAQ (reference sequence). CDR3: CASSLGDRGRGDTQYF. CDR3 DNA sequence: TGTGCCAGCAGCTTAGGGGACAGGGGGCGCGGAGATACGCAGTATTTT.

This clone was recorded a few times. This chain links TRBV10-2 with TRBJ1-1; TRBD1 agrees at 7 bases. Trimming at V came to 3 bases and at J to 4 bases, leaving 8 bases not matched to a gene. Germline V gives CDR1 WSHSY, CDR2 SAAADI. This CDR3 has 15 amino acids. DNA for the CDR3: TGCGCCAGCAGTGACCGGGAGGGGGCGAGCACTGAAGCTTTCTTT. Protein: CASSDREGASTEAFF.

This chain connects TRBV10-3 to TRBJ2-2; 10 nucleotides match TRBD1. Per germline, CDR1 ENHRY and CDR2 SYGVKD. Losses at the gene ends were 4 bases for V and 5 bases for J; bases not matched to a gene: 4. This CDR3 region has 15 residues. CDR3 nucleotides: TGTGCCATCAGTGGGGACAGGGGATGGACCGGGGAGCTGTTTTTT. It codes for CAISGDRGWTGELFF.

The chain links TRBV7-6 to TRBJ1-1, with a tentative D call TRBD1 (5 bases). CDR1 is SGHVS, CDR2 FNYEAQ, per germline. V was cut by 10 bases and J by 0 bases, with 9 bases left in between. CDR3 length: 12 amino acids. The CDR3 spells CATGQVNTEAFF. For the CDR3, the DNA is TGTGCCACCGGACAAGTGAACACTGAAGCTTTCTTT.

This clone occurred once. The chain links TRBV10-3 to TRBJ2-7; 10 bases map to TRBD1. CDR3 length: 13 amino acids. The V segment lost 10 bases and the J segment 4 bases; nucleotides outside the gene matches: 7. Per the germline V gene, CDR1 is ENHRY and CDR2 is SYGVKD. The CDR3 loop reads CASWDRGRYEQYF. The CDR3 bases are TGTGCCAGTTGGGACAGGGGAAGGTACGAGCAGTACTTC.

The CDR3 coding sequence is TGCGCCAGCAGCCCACCGGGGGGGCACACCGGGGAGCTGTTTTTT. Translated: CASSPPGGHTGELFF. The chain links TRBV5-1 to TRBJ2-2, with 8 bases matching TRBD2. Germline CDR1 SGHRS, CDR2 YFSETQ. The CDR3 totals 15 residues. The V segment lost 4 bases and the J segment 3 bases; nucleotides outside the gene matches: 5.

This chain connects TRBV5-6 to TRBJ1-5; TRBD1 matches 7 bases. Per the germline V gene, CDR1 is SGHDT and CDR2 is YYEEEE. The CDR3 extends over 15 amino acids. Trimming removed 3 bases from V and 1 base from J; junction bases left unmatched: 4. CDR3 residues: CASSSNRGSNQPQHF. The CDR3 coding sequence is TGTGCCAGCAGCTCTAACAGGGGAAGCAATCAGCCCCAGCATTTT.

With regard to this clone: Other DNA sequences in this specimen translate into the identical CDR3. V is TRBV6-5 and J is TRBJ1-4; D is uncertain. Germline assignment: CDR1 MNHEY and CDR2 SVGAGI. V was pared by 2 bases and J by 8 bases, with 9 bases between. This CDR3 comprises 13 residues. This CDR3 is CASSYSGGEKLFF. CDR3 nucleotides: TGTGCCAGCAGTTACAGCGGAGGAGAAAAACTGTTTTTT.

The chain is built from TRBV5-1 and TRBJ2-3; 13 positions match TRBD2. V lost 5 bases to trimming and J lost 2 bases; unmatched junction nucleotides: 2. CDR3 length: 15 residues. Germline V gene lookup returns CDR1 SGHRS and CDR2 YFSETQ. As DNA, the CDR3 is TGCGCCAGCAGGACTAGCGGGGGGATCACAGATACGCAGTATTTT. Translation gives CASRTSGGITDTQYF.

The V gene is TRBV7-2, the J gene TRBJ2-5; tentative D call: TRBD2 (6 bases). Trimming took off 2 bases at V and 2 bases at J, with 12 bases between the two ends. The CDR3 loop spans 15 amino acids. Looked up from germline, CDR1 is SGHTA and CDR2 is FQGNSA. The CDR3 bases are TGTGCCAGCAGCTTAAGTTCTAGCGCTCAAGAGACCCAGTACTTC. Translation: CASSLSSSAQETQYF.

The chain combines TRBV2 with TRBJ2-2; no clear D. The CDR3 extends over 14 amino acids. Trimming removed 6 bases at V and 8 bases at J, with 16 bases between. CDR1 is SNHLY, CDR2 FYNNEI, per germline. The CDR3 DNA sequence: TGTGCCAGCAGCCTCCAGGCCGGTTTGGGGGAGCTGTTTTTT. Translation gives CASSLQAGLGELFF.

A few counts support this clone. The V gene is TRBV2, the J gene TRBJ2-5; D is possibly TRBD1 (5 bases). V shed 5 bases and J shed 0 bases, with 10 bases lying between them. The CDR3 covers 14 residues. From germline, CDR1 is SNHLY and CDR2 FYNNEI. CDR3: CASSNSGYQETQYF. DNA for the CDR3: TGTGCCAGCAGTAATTCAGGGTACCAAGAGACCCAGTACTTC.

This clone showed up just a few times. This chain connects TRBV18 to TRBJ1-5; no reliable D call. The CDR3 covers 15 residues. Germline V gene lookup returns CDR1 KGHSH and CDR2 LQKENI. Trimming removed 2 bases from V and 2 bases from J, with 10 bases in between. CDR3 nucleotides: TGTGCCAGCTCACCATCAGCGGGAGGCAATCAGCCCCAGCATTTT. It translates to CASSPSAGGNQPQHF.

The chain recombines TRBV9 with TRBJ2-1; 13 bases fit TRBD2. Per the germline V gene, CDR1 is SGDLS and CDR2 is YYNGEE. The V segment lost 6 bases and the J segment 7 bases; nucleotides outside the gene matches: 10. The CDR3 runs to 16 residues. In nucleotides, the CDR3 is TGTGCCAGCACCAAACTAGCGGGGGGGCCCGGGAATGAGCAGTTCTTC. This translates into CASTKLAGGPGNEQFF.

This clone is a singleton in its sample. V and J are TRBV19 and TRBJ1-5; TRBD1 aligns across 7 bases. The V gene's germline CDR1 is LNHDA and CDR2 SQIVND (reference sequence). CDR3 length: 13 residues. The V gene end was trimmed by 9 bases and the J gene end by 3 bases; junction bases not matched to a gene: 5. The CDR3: CASTGQFNQPQHF. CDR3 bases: TGTGCCAGCACGGGACAGTTCAATCAGCCCCAGCATTTT. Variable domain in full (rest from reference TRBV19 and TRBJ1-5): DGGITQSPKYLFRKEGQNVTLSCEQNLNHDAMYWYRQDPGQGLRLIYYSQIVNDFQKGDIAEGYSVSREKKESFPLTVTSAQKNPTAFYLCASTGQFNQPQHFGDGTRLSIL.

Here the CDR3 reads CASSEGQGFYNEQFF. Written as DNA, the CDR3 is TGTGCCAGCAGCGAGGGACAGGGTTTCTACAATGAGCAGTTCTTC. The V and J genes are TRBV5-8 and TRBJ2-1; the match to TRBD1 covers 9 bases. Losses at the gene ends were 4 bases for V and 3 bases for J; bases not matched to a gene: 5. The CDR3 totals 15 residues. The V gene's germline CDR1 is SGHTS and CDR2 YDEGEE.

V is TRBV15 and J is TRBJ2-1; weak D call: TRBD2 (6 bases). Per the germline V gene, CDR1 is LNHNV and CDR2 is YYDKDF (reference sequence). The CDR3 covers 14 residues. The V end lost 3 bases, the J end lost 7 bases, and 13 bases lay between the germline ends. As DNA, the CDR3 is TGTGCCACCAGCAGGGAGAGTAGCGGAAATGAGCAGTTCTTC. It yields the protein CATSRESSGNEQFF.

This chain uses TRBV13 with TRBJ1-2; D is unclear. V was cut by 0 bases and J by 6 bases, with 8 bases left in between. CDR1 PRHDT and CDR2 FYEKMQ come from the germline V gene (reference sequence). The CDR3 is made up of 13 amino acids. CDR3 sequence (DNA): TGTGCCAGCAGCTTAGGTCTGTTAGATGGCTACACCTTC. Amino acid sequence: CASSLGLLDGYTF.

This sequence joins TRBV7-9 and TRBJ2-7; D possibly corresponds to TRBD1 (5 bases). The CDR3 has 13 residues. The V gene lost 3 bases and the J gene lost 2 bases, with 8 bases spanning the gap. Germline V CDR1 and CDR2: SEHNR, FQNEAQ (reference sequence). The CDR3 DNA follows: TGTGCCAGCAGCTTTCAGGGCCCCTACGAGCAGTACTTC. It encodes CASSFQGPYEQYF. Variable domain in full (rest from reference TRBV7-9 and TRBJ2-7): DTGVSQNPRHKITKRGQNVTFRCDPISEHNRLYWYRQTLGQGPEFLTYFQNEAQLEKSRLLSDRFSAERPKGSFSTLEIQRTEQGDSAMYLCASSFQGPYEQYFGPGTRLTVT.

The CDR3 region has the DNA TGTGCCAGCCGATGGGCAGGGCGGGAGCAGTACGTC. This sequence encodes CASRWAGREQYV. The gene calls are TRBV2 and TRBJ2-7; TRBD1 might be the D (5 bases). The CDR3 loop spans 12 amino acids. Per the germline V gene, CDR1 is SNHLY and CDR2 is FYNNEI. Trimming cost V 8 bases and J 7 bases, with 15 bases left between them.

CDR3 nucleotide sequence: TGCAGCCAGACAAGGGGAGAAAAACTGTTTTTT. As protein: CSQTRGEKLFF. The genes are TRBV20-1 and TRBJ1-4; D possibly corresponds to TRBD1 (5 bases). This CDR3 spans 11 amino acids. Germline lookup yields CDR1 DFQATT and CDR2 SNEGSKA (reference sequence).

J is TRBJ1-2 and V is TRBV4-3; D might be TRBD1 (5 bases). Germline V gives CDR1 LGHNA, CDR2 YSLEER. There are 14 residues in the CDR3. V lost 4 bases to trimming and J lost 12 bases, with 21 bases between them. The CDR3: CASSLDSGAPSDTF. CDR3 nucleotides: TGCGCCAGCAGCCTCGATAGCGGGGCACCGAGCGACACCTTC.

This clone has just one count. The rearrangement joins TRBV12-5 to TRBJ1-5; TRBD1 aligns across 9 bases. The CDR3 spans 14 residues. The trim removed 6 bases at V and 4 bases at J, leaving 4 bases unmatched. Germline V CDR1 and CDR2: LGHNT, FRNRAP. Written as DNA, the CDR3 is TGTGCTAGTGGAACCGGGACAGGGAATCAGCCCCAGCATTTT. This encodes CASGTGTGNQPQHF.

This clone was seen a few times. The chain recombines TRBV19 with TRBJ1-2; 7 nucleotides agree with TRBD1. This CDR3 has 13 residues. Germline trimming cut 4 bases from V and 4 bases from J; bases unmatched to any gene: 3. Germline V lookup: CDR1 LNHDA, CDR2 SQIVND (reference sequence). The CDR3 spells CASSRTGVYGYTF. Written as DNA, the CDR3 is TGTGCCAGTAGTAGAACAGGGGTCTATGGCTACACCTTC.

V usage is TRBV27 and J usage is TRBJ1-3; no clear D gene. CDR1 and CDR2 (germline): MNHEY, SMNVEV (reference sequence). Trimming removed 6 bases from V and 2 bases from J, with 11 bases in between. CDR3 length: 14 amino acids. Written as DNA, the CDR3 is TGTGCCAGCAGCTCCCTGGCAGCTGGAAACACCATATATTTT. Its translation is CASSSLAAGNTIYF.

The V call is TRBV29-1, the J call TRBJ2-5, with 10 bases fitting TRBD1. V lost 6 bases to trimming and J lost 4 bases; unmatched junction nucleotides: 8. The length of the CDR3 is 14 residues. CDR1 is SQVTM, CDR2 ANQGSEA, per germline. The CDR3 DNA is TGCAGCGTACCGGGACAGGGGACGGGAGAGACCCAGTACTTC. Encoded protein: CSVPGQGTGETQYF.